The 20 T cell receptor beta chains below were found in one sample sequenced in a study of cytomegalovirus exposure and HLA in healthy donors. Primers: 60 Vbeta forward and 13 Jbeta reverse. Using immunoSEQ multiplex PCR, the repertoire was profiled, and TCRdb retains in-frame clones only, with some absent. The sample lists some 160,000 clones, roughly 80% occurring once. The source material was PBMCs. These receptors were collected from a woman between 35 and 50 years old in good health and CMV-seronegative.

This sequence joins TRBV5-6 and TRBJ2-7, with D tentatively TRBD1 (6 bases). Between the trimmed V and J ends, which lost 1 base and 0 bases, there was a span of 11 bases. Germline V gene lookup returns CDR1 SGHDT and CDR2 YYEEEE. This CDR3 has 15 residues. The CDR3 loop is CASSLTGTYSYEQYF. CDR3 nucleotides: TGTGCCAGCAGCTTGACCGGGACATACTCCTACGAGCAGTACTTC.

The chain carries TRBV6-1 and TRBJ2-4; D not certain. The CDR3 length is 14 residues. V shed 6 bases and J shed 8 bases, with 17 bases lying between them. Germline V gene lookup returns CDR1 MNHNS and CDR2 SASEGT. DNA of the CDR3: TGTGCCAGCAGGTTGAATGCGGATTCGGACATTCAGTACTTC. It translates to CASRLNADSDIQYF.

The genes are TRBV5-4 and TRBJ2-5; 9 nucleotides line up with TRBD1. CDR1 is SGHNT, CDR2 YYREEE, per germline (reference sequence). The CDR3 totals 15 residues. With V trimmed by 0 bases and J by 3 bases, 3 bases remained unmatched. DNA for the CDR3: TGTGCCAGCAGCTTGGCGACAGGGGGGGAAGAGACCCAGTACTTC. Translating gives CASSLATGGEETQYF.

This clone was picked up one time. This chain's CDR3 is CASSLAGTGVSNQPQHF. CDR3 nucleotide sequence: TGTGCCAGCAGCTTAGCCGGGACAGGGGTTAGCAATCAGCCCCAGCATTTT. J is TRBJ1-5 and V is TRBV7-8; 10 positions agree with TRBD1. The CDR3 runs 17 residues. V was clipped by 0 bases and J by 0 bases; unmatched bases: 2. Germline V lookup: CDR1 SGHVS, CDR2 FQNEAQ.

The chain carries TRBV11-2 and TRBJ2-1, with a possible D match to TRBD1 (6 bases). Germline lookup yields CDR1 SGHAT and CDR2 FQNNGV. Trimming took off 3 bases at V and 0 bases at J, with 12 bases between the two ends. This CDR3 is built from 16 residues. The chain's CDR3 is CASSLSRGGSYNEQFF. DNA of the CDR3: TGTGCCAGCAGCTTGTCTCGAGGGGGCTCCTACAATGAGCAGTTCTTC.

The chain has TRBV6-5 and TRBJ1-1, with D possibly matching TRBD1 (6 bases). Germline CDR1 is MNHEY and CDR2 is SVGAGI. This CDR3 comprises 15 residues. Trimming removed 1 base at V and 7 bases at J, with 16 bases between. The chain's CDR3 is CASSYLGRGEGEAFF. The CDR3 bases are TGTGCCAGCAGTTACTTAGGTAGGGGGGAGGGTGAAGCTTTCTTT.

In its sample, this clone was seen once. V usage is TRBV7-9 and J usage is TRBJ1-5; D perhaps matches TRBD1 (5 bases). Between the trimmed V and J ends, which lost 5 bases and 0 bases, there was a span of 8 bases. CDR3 length equals 14 residues. CDR1 is SEHNR and CDR2 is FQNEAQ in the germline V gene (reference sequence). CDR3: CASSLQGSNQPQHF. The CDR3, as DNA: TGTGCCAGCAGCCTTCAGGGTAGCAATCAGCCCCAGCATTTT.

The chain employs TRBV25-1 and TRBJ2-7, with 10 bases fitting TRBD1. The CDR3 is 15 residues long. Germline V gene lookup returns CDR1 MGHDK and CDR2 SYGVNS. The trim removed 4 bases at V and 5 bases at J, leaving 8 bases unmatched. CDR3 nucleotides: TGTGCCAGCAGTGGGCGGGGGACAGGGGCCCACGAGCAGTACTTC. Protein sequence: CASSGRGTGAHEQYF.

The J gene is TRBJ2-5, the V gene TRBV5-6; the match to TRBD2 covers 10 bases. Germline V gene lookup returns CDR1 SGHDT and CDR2 YYEEEE. Trimming at V came to 5 bases and at J to 5 bases, leaving 6 bases not matched to a gene. CDR3 size: 14 residues. The CDR3 region is CASSWTSGLETQYF. Written as DNA, the CDR3 is TGTGCCAGCAGTTGGACTAGCGGTCTGGAGACCCAGTACTTC.

The rearrangement links TRBV5-1 to TRBJ2-1, with D tentatively TRBD1 (7 bases). Looked up from germline, CDR1 is SGHRS and CDR2 is YFSETQ. Deletions cut 0 bases from V and 7 bases from J, with 17 bases between. This CDR3 has 16 residues. DNA for the CDR3: TGCGCCAGCAGCTTGGCCGCGGGGCAGGGGGTGAATGAGCAGTTCTTC. It is translated as CASSLAAGQGVNEQFF. The full variable domain, rest sourced from reference TRBV5-1 and TRBJ2-1, is KAGVTQTPRYLIKTRGQQVTLSCSPISGHRSVSWYQQTPGQGLQFLFEYFSETQRNKGNFPGRFSGRQFSNSRSEMNVSTLELGDSALYLCASSLAAGQGVNEQFFGPGTRLTVL.

The rearrangement links TRBV6-5 to TRBJ1-2, with 8 bases fitting TRBD1. This CDR3 has 15 residues. V trimming: 6 bases; J trimming: 3 bases; junction bases outside the gene matches: 9. CDR1 is MNHEY and CDR2 is SVGAGI in the germline V gene. The CDR3 bases are TGTGCCAGCAGCCGCGACAGGGGTAGAGACTATGGCTACACCTTC. It codes for CASSRDRGRDYGYTF.

This clone has a single count. V and J are TRBV20-1 and TRBJ1-3; D uncertain. The germline V gene has CDR1 DFQATT and CDR2 SNEGSKA (reference sequence). V lost 0 bases and J lost 9, with 6 bases in between. The CDR3 sequence is 11 residues long. This chain's CDR3 is CSARDHFTIYF. The CDR3 DNA follows: TGCAGTGCTAGAGATCACTTCACCATATATTTT.

The rearrangement uses TRBV5-1 and TRBJ2-7, with 12 nucleotides matching TRBD1. CDR1 is SGHRS and CDR2 is YFSETQ in the germline V gene. The V gene end was trimmed by 5 bases and the J gene end by 3 bases; junction bases not matched to a gene: 3. The CDR3 totals 14 residues. CDR3 amino acids: CASSRDRGLYEQYF. For the CDR3, the DNA is TGCGCCAGCAGTCGGGACAGGGGGCTCTACGAGCAGTACTTC.

This chain connects TRBV4-2 to TRBJ2-5; 8 bases match TRBD1. The CDR3 has 15 residues. Germline CDR1 is LGHNA and CDR2 is YNFKEQ. V trimming: 0 bases; J trimming: 4 bases; junction bases outside the gene matches: 4. CDR3 bases: TGTGCCAGCAGCCAAGAACGGACAGGGAGAGAGACCCAGTACTTC. It translates to CASSQERTGRETQYF.

Note on this clone: The sample has other DNA sequences that encode this CDR3 too. The chain is built from TRBV6-5 and TRBJ1-2, with 10 bases that match TRBD1. Trimming removed 0 bases from V and 3 bases from J; junction bases left unmatched: 1. CDR1 MNHEY and CDR2 SVGAGI come from the germline V gene. The CDR3 consists of 15 residues. The CDR3 protein is CASSYSGQGDYGYTF. CDR3 DNA: TGTGCCAGCAGTTACTCCGGACAGGGGGACTATGGCTACACCTTC.

This chain connects TRBV9 to TRBJ2-3, with D possibly TRBD1 on 6 matching bases. Per germline, CDR1 SGDLS and CDR2 YYNGEE. The CDR3 loop spans 13 amino acids. V was cut by 7 bases and J by 3 bases, with 12 bases left in between. In DNA, the CDR3 is TGTGCCAGCCTTCATACAGGGACAGATACGCAGTATTTT. Amino acids: CASLHTGTDTQYF.

The sample holds one count of this clone. The V call is TRBV9, the J call TRBJ2-5; TRBD1 might be the D (5 bases). Germline values: CDR1 SGDLS, CDR2 YYNGEE. CDR3 size: 15 residues. Trimming shortened V by 0 bases and J by 2 bases, and 11 bases separated the two germline ends. The CDR3 sequence is CASSVEDTGQETQYF. In DNA form, the CDR3 reads TGTGCCAGCAGCGTAGAGGACACAGGACAAGAGACCCAGTACTTC.

This clone was detected only a few times. The J gene is TRBJ1-1, the V gene TRBV6-5; 8 bases are a match to TRBD1. J lost 9 bases, V lost 2 bases, and 8 bases had no gene match. CDR1 MNHEY and CDR2 SVGAGI come from the germline V gene. The CDR3 runs to 14 residues. In nucleotides, the CDR3 is TGTGCCAGCAGTTACGTCTTACAGGGGGGCCAAGCTTTCTTT. Translation gives CASSYVLQGGQAFF.

This clone was detected a few times. The junction and the germline gene differ at one end; a read error may be behind it. The CDR3 protein is CSSSFFGRTSGRWQFF. As DNA, the CDR3 is TGTTCCAGCAGCTTCTTCGGGAGGACTAGCGGGAGATGGCAGTTCTTC. The V call is TRBV7-9, the J call TRBJ2-1; TRBD2 matches at 13 bases. Germline V gene sequence: CDR1 SEHNR, CDR2 FQNEAQ (reference sequence). The CDR3 spans 16 residues.

The V and J genes are TRBV15 and TRBJ1-2; D is possibly TRBD1 (5 bases). Germline V gene lookup returns CDR1 LNHNV and CDR2 YYDKDF (reference sequence). Trimming took 2 bases from V and 4 from J, leaving 11 bases between them. This CDR3 is 14 amino acids long. The CDR3 DNA reads TGTGCCACCAGCAGACAGGGTACATCCTATGGCTACACCTTC. It encodes CATSRQGTSYGYTF. Complete variable domain (other parts from reference TRBV15 and TRBJ1-2): DAMVIQNPRYQVTQFGKPVTLSCSQTLNHNVMYWYQQKSSQAPKLLFHYYDKDFNNEADTPDNFQSRRPNTSFCFLDIRSPGLGDTAMYLCATSRQGTSYGYTFGSGTRLTVV.